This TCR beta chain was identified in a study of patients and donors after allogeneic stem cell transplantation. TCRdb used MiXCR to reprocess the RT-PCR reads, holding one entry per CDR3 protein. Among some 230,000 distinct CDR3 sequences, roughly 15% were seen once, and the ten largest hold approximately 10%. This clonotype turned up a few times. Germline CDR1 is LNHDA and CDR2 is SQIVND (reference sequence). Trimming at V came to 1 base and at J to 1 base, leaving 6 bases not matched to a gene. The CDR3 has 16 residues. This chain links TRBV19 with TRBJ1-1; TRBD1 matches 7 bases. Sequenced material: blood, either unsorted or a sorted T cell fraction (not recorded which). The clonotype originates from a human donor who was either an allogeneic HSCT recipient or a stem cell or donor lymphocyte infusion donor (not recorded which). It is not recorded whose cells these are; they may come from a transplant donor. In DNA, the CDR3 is TGTGCCAGTAGTATAGGGAGGGGGCCGGAGAACACTGAAGCTTTCTTT. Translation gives CASSIGRGPENTEAFF.